This T cell receptor (beta chain) is drawn from a study of shared clonotypes between healthy human individuals. Methods used by the authors: ImmunoSEQ sequences covered only the junction and lacked quality scores; filtering therefore differed. Measured with immunoSEQ multiplex PCR; TCRdb has only the in-frame clones, and not every one. V and J calls and clone size are as listed in that table; D and trimming were resolved from the DNA. The sample yields a few million clones, around 95% seen once. General observations from the study: A limitation of the genetic and exposure-history diversity represented arose from few donors. Generally, estimated richness proved larger in naive subsets than it did in memory subsets.

Positive CCR7 selection of CD45RO-negative cells yielded the naive CD8 cells, and terminally differentiated effector memory CD45RA+ cells were excluded. Deletions cut 10 bases from V and 6 bases from J, with 12 bases between. The CDR3 loop spans 12 amino acids. CDR1 is MDHEN and CDR2 is SYDVKM in the germline V gene. Concerning this clone: Its antigen remains unknown.

The chain has TRBV28 and TRBJ1-4; D remains unclear. The sequence came from a man between 18 and 29 years old in good health. Some clones in this sample may be carry-over from other donors' samples. Sample: naive CD8+ T cells from PBMCs. The CDR3 bases are TGTGCCACCACTGGAGGAGATGAAAAACTGTTTTTT. Its protein is CATTGGDEKLFF.